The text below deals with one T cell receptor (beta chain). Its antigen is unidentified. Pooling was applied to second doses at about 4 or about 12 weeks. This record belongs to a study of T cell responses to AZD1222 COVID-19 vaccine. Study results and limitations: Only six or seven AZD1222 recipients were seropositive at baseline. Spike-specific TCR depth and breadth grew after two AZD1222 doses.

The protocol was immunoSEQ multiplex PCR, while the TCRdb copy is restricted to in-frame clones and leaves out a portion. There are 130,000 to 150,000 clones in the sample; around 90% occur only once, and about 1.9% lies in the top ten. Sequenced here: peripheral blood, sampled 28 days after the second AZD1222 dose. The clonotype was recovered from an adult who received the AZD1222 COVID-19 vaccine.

As DNA, the CDR3 is TGTGCCAGCAGCAGACAGGATAGAGGGTATGGCTACACCTTC. Its translation: CASSRQDRGYGYTF. The chain carries TRBV5-6 and TRBJ1-2; a weak D match, TRBD1 (6 bases). The V gene's germline CDR1 is SGHDT and CDR2 YYEEEE. V lost 4 bases and J lost 5, with 15 bases in between. The CDR3 spans 14 residues. Filled out from reference TRBV5-6 and TRBJ1-2, the complete variable domain reads DAGVTQSPTHLIKTRGQQVTLRCSPKSGHDTVSWYQQALGQGPQFIFQYYEEEERQRGNFPDRFSGHQFPNYSSELNVNALLLGDSALYLCASSRQDRGYGYTFGSGTRLTVV.